The rows below give T cell receptor beta chains drawn from one sample of a study of blood T cell repertoires in COVID-19. Assay: immunoSEQ multiplex PCR; the TCRdb copy retains only in-frame clones and omits some. The table shows approximately 73,000 clones, with 70% to 85% occurring only once. The sequencing sample was made of peripheral blood. The receptor set was obtained from a woman in her sixties or seventies with acute or convalescent COVID-19. Each CDR3 is given with its conserved first and last residue. Fields, in order: clone size, V gene, J gene, D gene, CDR3 DNA, CDR3 protein. A D gene is named only where the DNA matches it firmly. Clone sizes are given selectively: once, few, many, or a class where the clone is expanded.

-	TRBV5-1	TRBJ1-2	-	TGCGCCAGCAGCCCCAGGGTGGGGTTGGGCTACACCTTC	CASSPRVGLGYTF
-	TRBV27	TRBJ2-7	TRBD2	TGTGCCAGCAGTTTTTGGGCTAGCGGGGTTGGCGAGCAGTACTTC	CASSFWASGVGEQYF
-	TRBV29-1	TRBJ2-1	-	TGCAGCGTTGTGGTTCACCGACCGGGGGTCAACAATGAGCAGTTCTTC	CSVVVHRPGVNNEQFF
-	TRBV7-2	TRBJ1-2	-	TGTGCCAGCAGCTCAGGGTCGAGCGGGGGCTACACCTTC	CASSSGSSGGYTF
-	TRBV15	TRBJ1-1	-	TGTGCCACCAGCAGAGGGGGGGAAAGTACTGAAGCTTTCTTT	CATSRGGESTEAFF
-	TRBV20-1	TRBJ2-1	TRBD2	TGCAGTGCTAGTGGTCTAGCGGGAGGGTCACCCCAGTTCTTC	CSASGLAGGSPQFF
-	TRBV6-4	TRBJ1-1	TRBD1	TGTGCCAGCAGCAATGGACAGGGTTCCACTGAAGCTTTCTTT	CASSNGQGSTEAFF
-	TRBV11-2	TRBJ2-5	-	TGTGCCAGCAGACACGGACAGTGGGAAGAGACCCAGTACTTC	CASRHGQWEETQYF
-	TRBV19	TRBJ2-7	-	TGTGCCAGTAGTATGAGGACAGTCGGCGAGCAGTACTTC	CASSMRTVGEQYF
-	TRBV30	TRBJ1-2	TRBD1	TGTGCCTGGAGTGGACAGGGGGAGCGCTACACCTTC	CAWSGQGERYTF
few	TRBV12-3/TRBV12-4	TRBJ2-7	-	TGTGCCAGCAGTTCCTCACGGGGAGGTGAGCAGTACTTC	CASSSSRGGEQYF
few	TRBV5-6	TRBJ2-5	-	TGTGCCAGCAGCTCCCCCCGGGACAATCAAGAGACCCAGTACTTC	CASSSPRDNQETQYF
-	TRBV7-3	TRBJ2-2	-	TGTGCCAGCAGCTTTTCGGGCGGGATGAACACCGGGGAGCTGTTTTTT	CASSFSGGMNTGELFF
-	TRBV11-2	TRBJ1-6	TRBD1	TGTGCCAGCAGCTTAACCGGGACAGGGTATTCACCCCTCCACTTT	CASSLTGTGYSPLHF
-	TRBV27	TRBJ1-2	TRBD1	TGTGCCAGCAGTTCAGGGGGGTGGGTAGACGGCTACACCTTC	CASSSGGWVDGYTF
-	TRBV30	TRBJ1-1	-	TGTGCCTGGAGTGTAAGCGCCGGCACTGAAGCTTTCTTT	CAWSVSAGTEAFF
few	TRBV11-2	TRBJ1-3	-	TGTGCCAGCAGCCCCAGGGGTTCAAAAGGAAACACCATATATTTT	CASSPRGSKGNTIYF
once	TRBV19	TRBJ2-7	TRBD2	TGTGCCAGTAGTCCGTTGACTAGCGGAACTAATTTACCGCAGTACTTC	CASSPLTSGTNLPQYF
once	TRBV27	TRBJ1-6	-	TGTGCCAGCAGTTTAACGGCGCAGGGTGCTTCACCCCTCCACTTT	CASSLTAQGASPLHF
-	TRBV30	TRBJ1-2	TRBD1	TGTGCCTGGACCCGACAGGGAACTAACTATGGCTACACCTTC	CAWTRQGTNYGYTF
few	TRBV6-2/TRBV6-3	TRBJ1-2	-	TGTGCCAGCAGCCGCCCGGTCCAGGCTAACTATGGCTACACCTTC	CASSRPVQANYGYTF
-	TRBV30	TRBJ2-2	TRBD2	TGTGCCTGGAGTGACCCGCCCGGACTAGCGGGGGGGCCATTCACCGGGGAGCTGTTTTTT	CAWSDPPGLAGGPFTGELFF
-	TRBV18	TRBJ2-2	TRBD1	TGTGCCAGCTCACCACCCGGGACAGGGAACACCGGGGAGCTGTTTTTT	CASSPPGTGNTGELFF